Presented here are 19 T cell receptor beta chains from one specimen sequenced in a study of T cell changes during pregnancy in multiple sclerosis. Assay used: immunoSEQ multiplex PCR; TCRdb lists only in-frame clones, some missing. Of roughly 40,000 clones detected, 90% appear once; the ten largest clones hold 0.4% to 0.6%. The specimen comprised CD4+ T cells from peripheral blood mononuclear cells, sampled in the first trimester of pregnancy. The receptors were gathered from a female donor in good health, enrolled as a control in a pregnancy study.

The rearrangement uses TRBV6-5 and TRBJ1-1; D remains ambiguous. V lost 6 bases to trimming and J lost 1 base, with 9 bases between them. CDR3 length: 13 residues. Germline assignment: CDR1 MNHEY and CDR2 SVGAGI. In nucleotides, the CDR3 is TGTGCCAGCAGACTCTTTGGGAACACTGAAGCTTTCTTT. Its translation: CASRLFGNTEAFF.

The chain joins TRBV7-6 to TRBJ2-1; D unresolved. The germline CDR1 and CDR2 sequences are SGHVS and FNYEAQ. The CDR3 totals 14 residues. Trimming removed 2 bases at V and 7 bases at J, with 12 bases between. The CDR3 reads CASSLNSRSNEQFF. The CDR3 nucleotides read TGTGCCAGCAGCTTAAACTCCCGTAGTAATGAGCAGTTCTTC. Using reference TRBV7-6 and TRBJ2-1 for the parts outside the CDR3, the full variable domain is GAGVSQSPRYKVTKRGQDVALRCDPISGHVSLYWYRQALGQGPEFLTYFNYEAQQDKSGLPNDRFSAERPEGSISTLTIQRTEQRDSAMYRCASSLNSRSNEQFFGPGTRLTVL.

This clone came up a few times. This chain connects TRBV10-1 to TRBJ1-4; the D gene is possibly TRBD1 (5 bases). The V gene lost 7 bases and the J gene lost 4 bases, with 16 bases spanning the gap. The CDR3 loop spans 15 amino acids. CDR1 is WNHNN, CDR2 SYGVQD, per germline (reference sequence). In DNA form, the CDR3 reads TGCGCCAGCAACACGGGGGTGTGGATTAATGAAAAACTGTTTTTT. Protein: CASNTGVWINEKLFF.

The chain links TRBV27 to TRBJ1-2, with D possibly TRBD1 on 6 matching bases. V dropped 2 bases and J dropped 4 bases, with 8 bases sitting between them. The CDR3 is made up of 13 amino acids. Germline CDR1 is MNHEY and CDR2 is SMNVEV (reference sequence). CDR3 DNA sequence: TGTGCCAGCAGTTTAAGGGGGACCTATGGCTACACCTTC. It is translated as CASSLRGTYGYTF.

A single count supports this clone. The chain has TRBV7-9 and TRBJ1-2; weak D call: TRBD1 (5 bases). Germline-derived CDR1 and CDR2 are SEHNR and FQNEAQ (reference sequence). Trimming stripped 1 base from V and 7 bases from J, with 16 bases between. There are 15 residues in the CDR3. CDR3 sequence reads: CASSLGTGGVGGYTF. CDR3 DNA: TGTGCCAGCAGCTTAGGCACAGGAGGGGTCGGTGGCTACACCTTC. The full variable domain, rest sourced from reference TRBV7-9 and TRBJ1-2, is DTGVSQNPRHKITKRGQNVTFRCDPISEHNRLYWYRQTLGQGPEFLTYFQNEAQLEKSRLLSDRFSAERPKGSFSTLEIQRTEQGDSAMYLCASSLGTGGVGGYTFGSGTRLTVV.

CDR3 sequence: CASSKGQGAYNEQFF. CDR3 sequence (DNA): TGCGCCAGCAGCAAGGGACAGGGAGCCTACAATGAGCAGTTCTTC. This chain connects TRBV5-1 to TRBJ2-1; 9 bases map to TRBD1. V shed 4 bases and J 2 bases; nucleotides not matched to a gene: 4. This CDR3 spans 15 amino acids. From germline, CDR1 is SGHRS and CDR2 YFSETQ.

DNA for the CDR3: TGTGCCAGCTCAGGGCCGGTCGGGGAGCTGTTTTTT. The encoded protein is CASSGPVGELFF. The gene calls are TRBV2 and TRBJ2-2; maybe TRBD1 (5 bases). The CDR3 loop spans 12 amino acids. The V gene lost 8 bases and the J gene lost 7 bases, with 11 bases spanning the gap. Germline V CDR1 and CDR2: SNHLY, FYNNEI.

As DNA, the CDR3 is TGTGCCAGCATCCTCACAGGGGGCCGCACTGAAGCTTTCTTT. Encoded protein: CASILTGGRTEAFF. The genes are TRBV7-9 and TRBJ1-1, with TRBD1 matching over 9 bases. This CDR3 is 14 amino acids long. CDR1 is SEHNR, CDR2 FQNEAQ, per germline (reference sequence). V was pared by 7 bases and J by 4 bases, with 7 bases of the junction left unmatched. Looking up the rest from reference TRBV7-9 and TRBJ1-1 gives the full variable domain: DTGVSQNPRHKITKRGQNVTFRCDPISEHNRLYWYRQTLGQGPEFLTYFQNEAQLEKSRLLSDRFSAERPKGSFSTLEIQRTEQGDSAMYLCASILTGGRTEAFFGQGTRLTVV.

The chain joins TRBV7-2 to TRBJ2-5; no definite D call. Germline lookup yields CDR1 SGHTA and CDR2 FQGNSA. This CDR3 region has 13 residues. Trimming took off 2 bases at V and 6 bases at J, with 10 bases between the two ends. The CDR3 nucleotides are TGTGCCAGCAGCTTACCTTCGCGGAAGACCCAGTACTTC. Residues: CASSLPSRKTQYF.

J is TRBJ2-1 and V is TRBV7-2; weak D call: TRBD2 (5 bases). The CDR3 is 12 amino acids. CDR1 is SGHTA and CDR2 is FQGNSA in the germline V gene. V lost 3 bases and J lost 5, with 5 bases in between. The CDR3, as DNA: TGTGCCAGCAGCTTGACTAACAATGAGCAGTTCTTC. It encodes CASSLTNNEQFF.

The chain joins TRBV7-2 to TRBJ2-5; TRBD2 is a possible D gene (7 bases). In germline, CDR1 is SGHTA, CDR2 FQGNSA. The length of the CDR3 is 14 residues. Trimming removed 1 base from V and 4 bases from J, with 10 bases in between. The CDR3 loop reads CASSLGGGRETQYF. The CDR3 DNA reads TGTGCCAGCAGCTTAGGGGGGGGGCGAGAGACCCAGTACTTC. Using reference TRBV7-2 and TRBJ2-5 for the parts outside the CDR3, the full variable domain is GAGVSQSPSNKVTEKGKDVELRCDPISGHTALYWYRQSLGQGLEFLIYFQGNSAPDKSGLPSDRFSAERTGGSVSTLTIQRTQQEDSAVYLCASSLGGGRETQYFGPGTRLLVL.

There are a few counts of this clone. The V and J genes are TRBV30 and TRBJ1-5; the D is unclear. This CDR3 contains 14 residues. V was trimmed by 0 bases and J by 1 base, leaving 7 bases between them. CDR1 is GTSNPN and CDR2 is SVGIG in the germline V gene (reference sequence). The CDR3 nucleotides read TGTGCCTGGAGTGTACCGGGAAGCAATCAGCCCCAGCATTTT. It translates to CAWSVPGSNQPQHF.

V is TRBV10-3 and J is TRBJ2-2; a weak D match, TRBD1 (6 bases). Trimming stripped 6 bases from V and 7 bases from J, with 12 bases between. Germline V gene sequence: CDR1 ENHRY, CDR2 SYGVKD. This CDR3 has 13 amino acids. DNA of the CDR3: TGTGCCATCAGACAGGGCGGCGGCGGGGAGCTGTTTTTT. This translates into CAIRQGGGGELFF.

The chain couples TRBV4-1 to TRBJ1-3, with D unclear. This CDR3 comprises 15 residues. CDR1 is MGHRA, CDR2 YSYEKL, per germline. V lost 1 base and J lost 5, with 12 bases in between. In DNA form, the CDR3 reads TGCGCCAGCAGCCAAGTTGGAACAGAGAGAAACACCATATATTTT. It is translated as CASSQVGTERNTIYF.

The CDR3 nucleotides are TGCGCCAGCAGCCGCCCAGACAGGGTGAACACTGAAGCTTTCTTT. The encoded protein is CASSRPDRVNTEAFF. The rearrangement uses TRBV4-1 and TRBJ1-1; 7 nucleotides line up with TRBD1. Per germline, CDR1 MGHRA and CDR2 YSYEKL. The CDR3 spans 15 residues. Trimming removed 4 bases from V and 0 bases from J; junction bases left unmatched: 5.

The chain couples TRBV7-6 to TRBJ2-7; 10 nucleotides agree with TRBD1. The germline CDR1 and CDR2 sequences are SGHVS and FNYEAQ. V lost 4 bases and J lost 5; bases outside the gene matches: 5. The CDR3 sequence is 14 residues long. CDR3 in amino acids: CASSSGQGVHEQYF. CDR3 nucleotides: TGTGCCAGCAGCTCAGGACAGGGGGTACACGAGCAGTACTTC.

The rearrangement links TRBV25-1 to TRBJ1-1; D perhaps matches TRBD1 (5 bases). V dropped 1 base and J dropped 0 bases, with 12 bases sitting between them. This CDR3 has 16 residues. From germline, CDR1 is MGHDK and CDR2 SYGVNS. Here the CDR3 reads CASSESYNRLNTEAFF. Written as DNA, the CDR3 is TGTGCCAGCAGTGAATCGTATAACAGGTTGAACACTGAAGCTTTCTTT.

There are a few counts of this clone. The chain joins TRBV29-1 to TRBJ2-7, with D perhaps TRBD1 (5 bases). There are 12 residues in the CDR3. CDR1 SQVTM and CDR2 ANQGSEA come from the germline V gene. Deletions cut 5 bases from V and 6 bases from J, with 14 bases between. The CDR3 coding sequence is TGCAGCGTTCAATACGCAGGGCCCGAGCAGTACTTC. Translating gives CSVQYAGPEQYF.

This clone was detected only once. This chain uses TRBV2 with TRBJ1-3; TRBD1 matches 7 bases. Germline V gene lookup returns CDR1 SNHLY and CDR2 FYNNEI. CDR3 length: 15 residues. V lost 6 bases and J lost 0; bases outside the gene matches: 5. The CDR3 here is CASRRDRSSGNTIYF. The DNA for the CDR3 is TGTGCCAGCAGGAGGGACAGATCCTCTGGAAACACCATATATTTT.